The 5 T cell receptor beta chains presented below share a single source sample, sequenced in a study of T cell repertoires in cytomegalovirus infection. TCRdb called the reads again in MiXCR, with one record for every CDR3 protein. The sample includes around 450,000 distinct CDR3 sequences, approximately 30% seen only once; the top ten take roughly an eighth. The specimen sequenced was PBMCs. These receptors were collected from a human donor in good health (CMV status not recorded). Some clones in this sample may be carry-over from other donors' samples.

The V and J genes are TRBV28 and TRBJ2-7; 9 bases are shared with TRBD2. Germline V lookup: CDR1 MDHEN, CDR2 SYDVKM. J lost 2 bases, V lost 5 bases, and 4 bases had no gene match. The CDR3 totals 14 residues. CDR3 DNA: TGTGCCAGCAGTGTGGGACTAGCTCCCTACGAGCAGTACTTC. This codes for CASSVGLAPYEQYF.

The rearrangement uses TRBV4-2 and TRBJ2-2; TRBD2 is a possible D gene (6 bases). CDR3 length equals 17 residues. V gave up 7 bases and J gave up 1 base, with 19 bases separating them. Germline CDR1 reads LGHNA; CDR2 reads YNFKEQ. The CDR3 protein is CASNTPVGGLNTGELFF. In nucleotides, the CDR3 is TGTGCCAGCAACACTCCCGTGGGGGGACTGAACACCGGGGAGCTGTTTTTT.

V gene TRBV20-1 combines with J gene TRBJ2-3, with D uncertain. Germline CDR1 DFQATT, CDR2 SNEGSKA (reference sequence). This CDR3 has 14 residues. V was cut by 6 bases and J by 1 base, with 14 bases left in between. The DNA for the CDR3 is TGCAGTGCCTCCCCGCTGGCGGGCACAGATACGCAGTATTTT. Translation gives CSASPLAGTDTQYF.

This sequence joins TRBV30 and TRBJ1-5; TRBD1 is a possible D gene (6 bases). Trimming took off 0 bases at V and 0 bases at J, with 18 bases between the two ends. CDR1 is GTSNPN and CDR2 is SVGIG in the germline V gene (reference sequence). The CDR3 contains 18 residues. The CDR3 is CAWSVAGAWLYSNQPQHF. The CDR3 nucleotides are TGTGCCTGGAGTGTCGCGGGGGCTTGGCTTTATAGCAATCAGCCCCAGCATTTT.

The rearrangement links TRBV11-2 to TRBJ1-2, with D possibly TRBD1 on 5 matching bases. The CDR3 is 19 residues long. CDR1 is SGHAT, CDR2 FQNNGV, per germline. Trimming pared 2 bases from V and 1 base from J, leaving 23 bases between. CDR3 sequence reads: CASSLTLPRDRALNYGYTF. The CDR3 DNA sequence: TGTGCCAGCAGCTTAACCCTACCCCGCGACAGAGCTCTTAACTATGGCTACACCTTC.